This T cell receptor beta chain was obtained from a study of T cells in Graves' hyperthyroidism and ophthalmopathy. Researchers amplified the TCR beta CDR3 regions from RNA transcripts. The study used the HTBI primer set for a first-round RT-PCR of the TCR CDR3. TCRdb used MiXCR to reprocess the multiplex PCR reads, holding one entry per CDR3 protein. The sample has hundreds of thousands of distinct CDR3 sequences, approximately 14% seen once; the top ten hold roughly 10%. This clonotype was seen many times. V gave up 7 bases and J gave up 5 bases, with 9 bases separating them. The germline CDR1 and CDR2 sequences are MDHEN and SYDVKM. The CDR3 length is 11 residues.

This sequence was found in a young woman with Graves' hyperthyroidism. The chain employs TRBV28 and TRBJ2-7; D may correspond to TRBD1 or TRBD2 (5 bases each). The sequenced sample consisted of blood. The CDR3 DNA sequence: TGTGCCAGCACCGAGGGGAACGAGCAGTACTTC. Translation gives CASTEGNEQYF.